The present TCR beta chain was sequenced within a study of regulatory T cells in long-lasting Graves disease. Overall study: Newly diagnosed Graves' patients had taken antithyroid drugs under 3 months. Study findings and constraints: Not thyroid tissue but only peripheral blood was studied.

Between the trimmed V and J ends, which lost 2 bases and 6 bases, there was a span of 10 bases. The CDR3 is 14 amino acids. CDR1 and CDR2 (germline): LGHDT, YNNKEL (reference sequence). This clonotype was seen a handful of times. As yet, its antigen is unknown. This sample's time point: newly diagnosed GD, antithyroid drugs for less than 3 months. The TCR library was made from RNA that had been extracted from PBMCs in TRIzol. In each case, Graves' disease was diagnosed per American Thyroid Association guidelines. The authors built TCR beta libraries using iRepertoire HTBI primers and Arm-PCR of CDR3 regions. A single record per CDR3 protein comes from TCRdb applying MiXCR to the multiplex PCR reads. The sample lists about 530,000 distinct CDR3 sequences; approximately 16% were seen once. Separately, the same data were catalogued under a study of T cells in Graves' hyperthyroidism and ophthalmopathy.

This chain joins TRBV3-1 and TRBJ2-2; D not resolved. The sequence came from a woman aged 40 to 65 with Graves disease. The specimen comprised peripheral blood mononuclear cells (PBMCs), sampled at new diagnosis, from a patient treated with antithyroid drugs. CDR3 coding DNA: TGTGCCAGCAGCCAATCCCGAATCGCCGGGGAGCTGTTTTTT. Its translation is CASSQSRIAGELFF.